This TCR beta chain was sequenced during a study of beta chain features in type 1 diabetes. The authors reverse transcribed all of the isolated RNA, so sequencing captured expressed TCRB transcripts. The study obtained an average of about 1.01 million reads from stem cell-like memory T cell samples. Assay used: immunoSEQ multiplex PCR; TCRdb lists only in-frame clones, some missing. The table includes more than 15,000 clones, 55% to 75% detected once. Trimming stripped 2 bases from V and 3 bases from J, with 9 bases between. This CDR3 comprises 14 residues. CDR1 and CDR2 from the germline V gene are SNHLY and FYNNEI. Notes on this clone: Its specificity is unknown.

Overall study results and limits: All four CD4+ subsets from Type 1 diabetes patients carried moderately but significantly shorter TCRB CDR3s. A pattern of fewer insertions and more deletions at VDJ junctions was seen in type 1 diabetes patients. Relative to healthy donors, patients appeared to have naive, central memory and Treg TCRB repertoires that were more similar. PCR might favor shorter templates, equally in patients and controls.

The V call is TRBV2, the J call TRBJ2-3, with TRBD1 as a possible D gene (6 bases). The sequencing input was stem cell memory CD4+ T cells from blood. The TCR originated in a man under 40 with type 1 diabetes. The CDR3 sequence is CASSEIQGTDTQYF. CDR3 in DNA: TGTGCCAGCAGTGAAATTCAGGGGACAGATACGCAGTATTTT.